The clone carrying this TCR beta chain was seen only a few times. Its antigen is currently unknown. The data belong to a study of blood T cells in healthy people across ages. The authors drew around 9.4 milliliters of peripheral blood from each donor. Regarding the study as a whole: The long-lived group displayed more naive CD4+ cells, plus higher diversity, than the aged donors did.

A sample-barcoded 5' primer and a J-beta primer mix were used in a second PCR of about 7 to 12 cycles. TCRdb itself ran the 5' RACE reads through MiXCR, one entry per CDR3 protein. Of about 730,000 distinct CDR3 sequences detected, roughly two fifths appear once; the ten largest clones hold around a fifth. The CDR3 length is 16 residues. V was trimmed by 5 bases and J by 1 base, leaving 15 bases between them. Germline V gene lookup returns CDR1 LNHDA and CDR2 SQIVND (reference sequence). Sample: blood. V is TRBV19 and J is TRBJ2-4; TRBD2 is a possible D gene (5 bases). The receptor's source is a woman in her sixties in good health. The CDR3 reads CASSLPGGAAKNIQYF. The CDR3 DNA sequence: TGTGCCAGTAGTTTACCCGGAGGCGCCGCCAAAAACATTCAGTACTTC.